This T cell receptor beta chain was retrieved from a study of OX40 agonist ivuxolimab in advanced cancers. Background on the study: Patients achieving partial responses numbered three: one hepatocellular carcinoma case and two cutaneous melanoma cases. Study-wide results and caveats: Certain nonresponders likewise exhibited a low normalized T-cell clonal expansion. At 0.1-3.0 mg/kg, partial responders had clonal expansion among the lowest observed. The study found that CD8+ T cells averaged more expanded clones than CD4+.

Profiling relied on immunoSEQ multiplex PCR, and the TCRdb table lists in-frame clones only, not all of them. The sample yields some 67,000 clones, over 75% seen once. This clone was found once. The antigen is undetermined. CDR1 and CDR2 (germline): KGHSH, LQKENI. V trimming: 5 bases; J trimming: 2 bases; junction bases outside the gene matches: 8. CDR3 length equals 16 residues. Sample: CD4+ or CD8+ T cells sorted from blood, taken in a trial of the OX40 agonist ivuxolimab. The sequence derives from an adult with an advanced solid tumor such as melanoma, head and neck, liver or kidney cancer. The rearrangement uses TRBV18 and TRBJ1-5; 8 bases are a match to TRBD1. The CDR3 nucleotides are TGTGCCAGCTCAGGGACAGGAGGTTTCGGCAATCAGCCCCAGCATTTT. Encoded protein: CASSGTGGFGNQPQHF.